This entry features one T cell receptor (beta chain) sequence. Its antigen is undetermined. The entry originates in a study of OX40 agonist ivuxolimab in advanced cancers. Whole-study context: The drug used for patients, ivuxolimab, was an agonistic anti-OX40 (CD134) antibody. Notes on the study in general: Blood T cells, both CD4+ and CD8+, expanded clonally by week 6 at 0.1 to 3.0 mg/kg. The authors also found low normalized T-cell clonal expansion in some nonresponders.

Sequenced by immunoSEQ multiplex PCR; TCRdb stores in-frame clones only, minus some. This sample has about 100,000 clones, with 70% to 90% found just once. V lost 0 bases to trimming and J lost 5 bases, with 15 bases between them. This CDR3 has 15 amino acids. The germline V gene has CDR1 SGHKS and CDR2 YYEKEE (reference sequence). Specimen: CD4+ or CD8+ T cells sorted from blood, collected in a trial of the OX40 agonist ivuxolimab. The TCR originated in an adult with an advanced solid tumor such as melanoma, head and neck, liver or kidney cancer. The V call is TRBV5-5, the J call TRBJ2-7; no reliable D call. The CDR3 is CASSLVPPVWHEQYF. CDR3 in DNA: TGTGCCAGCAGCTTGGTTCCTCCGGTCTGGCACGAGCAGTACTTC. Drawing the rest from reference TRBV5-5 and TRBJ2-7, the complete variable domain is DAGVTQSPTHLIKTRGQQVTLRCSPISGHKSVSWYQQVLGQGPQFIFQYYEKEERGRGNFPDRFSARQFPNYSSELNVNALLLGDSALYLCASSLVPPVWHEQYFGPGTRLTVT.